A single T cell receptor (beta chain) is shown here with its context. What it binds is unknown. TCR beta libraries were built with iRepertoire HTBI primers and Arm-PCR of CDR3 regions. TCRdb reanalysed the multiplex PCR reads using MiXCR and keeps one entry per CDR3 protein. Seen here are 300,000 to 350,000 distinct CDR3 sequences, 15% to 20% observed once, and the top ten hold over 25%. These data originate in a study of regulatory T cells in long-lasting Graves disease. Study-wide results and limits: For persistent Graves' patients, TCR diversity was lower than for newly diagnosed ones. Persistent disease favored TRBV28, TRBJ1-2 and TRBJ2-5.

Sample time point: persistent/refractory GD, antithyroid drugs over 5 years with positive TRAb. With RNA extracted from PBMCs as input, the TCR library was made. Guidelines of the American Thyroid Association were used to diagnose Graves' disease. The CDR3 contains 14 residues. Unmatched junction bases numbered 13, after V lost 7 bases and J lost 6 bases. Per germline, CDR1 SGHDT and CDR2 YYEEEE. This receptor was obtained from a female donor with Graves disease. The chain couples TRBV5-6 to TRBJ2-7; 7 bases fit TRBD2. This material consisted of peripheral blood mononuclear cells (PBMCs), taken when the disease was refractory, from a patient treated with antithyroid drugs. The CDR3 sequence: CASAQAGPPGEQYF. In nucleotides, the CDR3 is TGTGCCAGCGCCCAAGCGGGACCCCCCGGCGAGCAGTACTTC.